This TCR beta chain was obtained from a study of T cells in Graves' hyperthyroidism and ophthalmopathy. Using RNA transcripts as the source, TCR beta CDR3 regions were amplified. TCR CDR3 regions were first amplified by RT-PCR with HTBI primers. TCRdb passed the multiplex PCR reads through MiXCR, listing each CDR3 protein once. The repertoire includes around 700,000 distinct CDR3 sequences, about 19% of them detected once, and 16% sits in the top ten. There are a few counts of this clonotype. Looked up from germline, CDR1 is SGDLS and CDR2 is YYNGEE. The CDR3 has 14 residues. V was cut by 0 bases and J by 5 bases, with 10 bases left in between.

Sequenced input: blood. The TCR comes from a woman aged 50 to 60 with Graves' hyperthyroidism that later progressed to Graves' ophthalmopathy. The chain recombines TRBV9 with TRBJ2-3; D is unclear. The CDR3 nucleotides are TGTGCCAGCAGCGTAGGTGGCGGAAAAGATACGCAGTATTTT. It translates to CASSVGGGKDTQYF.